There are a few counts of the clone carrying this TCR beta chain. The sample belongs to a study of response to subunit inactivated influenza vaccine. TCRdb reprocessed the RT-PCR reads with MiXCR, giving one entry per CDR3 protein. The table has about 240,000 distinct CDR3 sequences, more than 10% seen once. The CDR3 has 17 amino acids. V lost 4 bases, J lost 2 bases, and 22 bases lay in between. Looked up from germline, CDR1 is SGHRS and CDR2 is YFSETQ. The clonotype originates from a man aged 50 to 60 who received an inactivated influenza vaccine. This rearrangement joins TRBV5-1 to TRBJ2-7; TRBD1 is a possible D gene (7 bases). Here the sequenced sample was non-naive T cells sorted from PBMCs, taken around 15 days before vaccination. The CDR3 DNA reads as TGCGCCAGCAGCCTCCGTTTGGACAGGAGGGAAACCTACGAGCAGTACTTC. The encoded protein is CASSLRLDRRETYEQYF. Complete variable domain (other parts from reference TRBV5-1 and TRBJ2-7): KAGVTQTPRYLIKTRGQQVTLSCSPISGHRSVSWYQQTPGQGLQFLFEYFSETQRNKGNFPGRFSGRQFSNSRSEMNVSTLELGDSALYLCASSLRLDRRETYEQYFGPGTRLTVT.